This T cell receptor beta chain was captured by sequencing in a study of blood T cell repertoires in COVID-19. The overall study: Sample material is recorded as cDNA or gDNA derived from T cells, B-cell-depleted T cells, or PBMCs.

The method was immunoSEQ multiplex PCR; TCRdb's version includes in-frame clones alone and lacks a portion of them. The data show about 320,000 clones, with around 89% seen just once and under 7.5% held by the top ten. The CDR3 runs 14 residues. Between the trimmed V and J ends, which lost 6 bases and 5 bases, there was a span of 13 bases. The germline V gene encodes CDR1 SEHNR and CDR2 FQNEAQ (reference sequence). This sequence was found in a man aged 18 to 30 who had recovered from COVID-19. Sequences were obtained from peripheral blood. This chain uses TRBV7-9 with TRBJ2-2; a possible D gene is TRBD2 (5 bases). In DNA form, the CDR3 reads TGTGCCAGCAGTCCGGAGGAATATACCGGGGAGCTGTTTTTT. Its protein product is CASSPEEYTGELFF.